This TCR beta chain was obtained from a study of T cell responses to AZD1222 COVID-19 vaccine (dated by TCRdb to the early 2020s). A note on the overall study: A total of around 240 trial participants underwent TCR sequencing, of whom more than 200 had received two doses of AZD1222 and some 26 had received two doses of the MenACWY control vaccine. Trial participants were enrolled by age into 18-55, 56-69 and 70-plus year subgroups, with roughly 160, 29 and 62 TCR-sequenced participants respectively. On the study overall, not on this receptor specifically: In the small 56-69-year group, the increase in depth fell short of significance, most likely because of low power. Reportedly, almost half of the unique spike-specific TCRs recognized epitopes lying outside the regions that are mutated in the B.1.351 and B.1.1.7 variants. Only a handful of AZD1222 recipients were SARS-CoV-2 seropositive at baseline, limiting conclusions about previously exposed vaccinees. Participants were mostly white British and included more females than males, and it was suggested by the authors that clonal diversity may have been underestimated. Vaccine-associated CD4 TCRs spanned the whole spike protein, with dominant responses in regions 160-218 and 743-854. Because no samples from the day 14 peak response were available, repertoires could be characterized only after the peak T cell response. Spike-specific TCR breadth and depth rose significantly after two AZD1222 doses compared with day 0 and with MenACWY recipients.

A word on this clone: The target of this receptor is not known. Base qualities are missing; no much larger clone stands one base away.

The CDR3 regions of human TCRbeta chains were analyzed by immunosequencing. The original pipeline was this. TCRs in the repertoires were matched against a reference library of SARS-CoV-2-specific TCRs that had been generated with the MIRA antigen-specificity platform. Breadth meant the fraction of unique TCRs that were SARS-CoV-2-associated, whereas depth meant the fraction of total T cells that were SARS-CoV-2-associated. Each spike-specific TCR was assigned to its reactive spike region and to a CD4 or CD8 class using the MIRA data. Log10-transformed breadth and depth values were compared by one-way ANOVA with Sidak's multiple comparisons tests. In its TCRdb copy, this immuneACCESS table keeps in-frame sequences only and misses some clones. Where compared with another copy, unresolved V genes explain less than half of these, and the others have no known cause. Clone size and the V and J calls come from that table; the DNA yielded D and trimming. The sample table records some 160,000 clones; roughly 88% of these occur just once. Approximately 2% of the sample comes from the top ten.

The time point label, as the study defines it: about 28 days (+/-7) after the second vaccine dose. AZD1222 recipients with second doses at about 4 weeks or about 12 weeks were pooled, because spike-specific TCR depth and breadth did not differ between schedules. The vaccinee samples were drawn from two UK trials, COV001 and COV002, one of which was a single-blind randomized controlled phase 2/3 trial testing AZD1222 (ChAdOx1 nCoV-19) in healthy adults. For TCRbeta chain sequencing, PBMC samples from trial participants were taken at day 0 and at day 28 after the second dose. The germline V gene encodes CDR1 MNHEY and CDR2 SMNVEV (reference sequence). V is reduced by 6 bases and J by 4 bases, leaving a spacing of 21 bases between them. The CDR3 contains 16 residues, cysteine and phenylalanine counted. Just the 48-base CDR3 DNA is kept, in frame starting at base 1.

The clonotype comes from an adult who received the AZD1222 COVID-19 vaccine. The rearranged chain carries TRBV27 and TRBJ1-1; a tentative D call is TRBD1 (5 bases match). This material consisted of peripheral blood, taken 28 days after the second AZD1222 dose. The CDR3: CASSLRDWGVGTEAFF. The DNA is TGTGCCAGCAGCCTCCGGGACTGGGGGGTGGGCACTGAAGCTTTCTTT.